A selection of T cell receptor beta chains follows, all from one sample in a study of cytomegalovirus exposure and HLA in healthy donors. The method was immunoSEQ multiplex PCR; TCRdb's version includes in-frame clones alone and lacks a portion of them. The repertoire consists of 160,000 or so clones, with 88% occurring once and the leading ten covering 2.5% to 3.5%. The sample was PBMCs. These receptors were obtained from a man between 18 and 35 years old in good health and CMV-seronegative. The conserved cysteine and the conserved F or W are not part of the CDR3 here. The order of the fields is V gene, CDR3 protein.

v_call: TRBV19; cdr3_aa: ASSPQTDRRRTYEQY
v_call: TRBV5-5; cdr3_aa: ASSLLAGLNTGELF
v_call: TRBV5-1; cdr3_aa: ATSRAGNYGYT
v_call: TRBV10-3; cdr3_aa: ASLQGPDEQF
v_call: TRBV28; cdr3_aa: ASSLYRWGQVDYEQY
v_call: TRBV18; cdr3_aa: ASSLEGREPHEQY
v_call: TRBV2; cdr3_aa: ASTSMTSESTDTQY
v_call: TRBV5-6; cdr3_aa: ASSAGTSGYNEQF
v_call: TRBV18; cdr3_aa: ASSHARAHTDTQY
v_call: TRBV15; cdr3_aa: ATSRQENTEAF
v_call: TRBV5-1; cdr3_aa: ASSIGTISGNTIY
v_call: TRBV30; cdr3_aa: AWSKTGTGEGYPQH
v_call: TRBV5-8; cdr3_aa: ASSSLPLYNEQF
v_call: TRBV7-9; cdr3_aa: ASSPRELGAGELF
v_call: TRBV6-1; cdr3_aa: ASSADRTNNQPQH
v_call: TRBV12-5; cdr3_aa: ASGLVSVTGLRGYT
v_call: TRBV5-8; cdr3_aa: ASSLGQGSTDTQY
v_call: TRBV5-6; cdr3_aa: ASSRRSMGGSGNQPQH
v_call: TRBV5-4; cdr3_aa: ASSRTGRTDTQY
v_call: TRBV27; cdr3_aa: ASSFRGFEQF
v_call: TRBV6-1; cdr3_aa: ASSEPGTVSSYEQY
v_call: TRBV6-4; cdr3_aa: ASSEQGLNTQY
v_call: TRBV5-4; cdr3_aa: ASSLGESKGGTQY
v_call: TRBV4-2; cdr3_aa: ASSQDRGGVDTQY